These 13 T cell receptor beta chains originate from one sample sequenced in a study of shared clonotypes between healthy human individuals. CD45RO-negative cells were positively selected for CCR7, leaving out terminally differentiated effector memory CD45RA+ cells. Some clones are missing from TCRdb's copy, which holds only in-frame ones; the method was immunoSEQ multiplex PCR. The sample comprises some 2.1 million clones, roughly 95% of which are singletons, and about 1.7% rests with the top ten. The specimen sequenced was naive CD8+ T cells from PBMCs. The receptor source for this set is a man aged 18-30 years in good health. Some clones in this sample may be carry-over from other donors' samples.

The genes are TRBV6-1 and TRBJ2-1; TRBD2 might be the D (6 bases). V was trimmed by 7 bases and J by 0 bases, leaving 13 bases between them. The CDR3 has 15 residues. Germline assignment: CDR1 MNHNS and CDR2 SASEGT. Here the CDR3 reads CASNPLSGSYNEQFF. In DNA form, the CDR3 reads TGTGCCAGCAATCCCCTTAGCGGCTCCTACAATGAGCAGTTCTTC.

The CDR3 region is CASSRTSGRSFSYNEQFF. In DNA form, the CDR3 reads TGTGCCAGCAGCCGGACTAGCGGGAGATCGTTCTCCTACAATGAGCAGTTCTTC. The V and J genes are TRBV11-3 and TRBJ2-1, with 13 bases aligning to TRBD2. Trimming removed 5 bases from V and 0 bases from J; junction bases left unmatched: 7. CDR3 size: 18 residues. Germline V CDR1 and CDR2: SGHNT, YENEEA.

As to this clone: Germline and junction disagree at one end, which may indicate a read error. The rearrangement links TRBV2 to TRBJ2-1; 8 nucleotides line up with TRBD2. CDR3 size: 14 residues. Germline V lookup: CDR1 SNHLY, CDR2 FYNNEI. The CDR3 loop reads CASREAGAGNEQFF. The CDR3 bases are TGTGCCAGCAGAGAAGCGGGAGCAGGTAATGAGCAGTTCTTC.

This clone has a handful of counts. The V and J genes are TRBV4-1 and TRBJ1-1; D not certain. CDR1 and CDR2 from the germline V gene are MGHRA and YSYEKL. Trimming left V 1 base short and J 7 bases short, with 4 bases between. The length of the CDR3 is 11 residues. DNA of the CDR3: TGCGCCAGCAGCCAAGGGTTTGAAGCTTTCTTT. It specifies CASSQGFEAFF.

The chain combines TRBV4-1 with TRBJ1-2; a weak D match, TRBD1 (6 bases). CDR1 and CDR2 (germline): MGHRA, YSYEKL. This CDR3 contains 12 residues. V was pared by 3 bases and J by 7 bases, with 9 bases between. The CDR3 here is CASSQTGGGYTF. CDR3 DNA sequence: TGCGCCAGCAGCCAGACAGGCGGTGGCTACACCTTC.

About this clone: In the same sample, other DNA sequences code for this CDR3. This chain joins TRBV4-1 and TRBJ2-2; a possible D gene is TRBD2 (5 bases). The CDR3 length is 14 residues. The germline V gene has CDR1 MGHRA and CDR2 YSYEKL. With 1 base removed from V and 5 bases from J, the gap between germline ends came to 8 bases. The CDR3 nucleotides read TGCGCCAGCAGCCAAGTTTCGGGAACCGGGGAGCTGTTTTTT. Translated, it gives CASSQVSGTGELFF.

The genes are TRBV27 and TRBJ2-3, with TRBD2 as a possible D gene (7 bases). From germline, CDR1 is MNHEY and CDR2 SMNVEV (reference sequence). Between the trimmed V and J ends, which lost 5 bases and 0 bases, there was a span of 15 bases. The CDR3 totals 16 residues. This chain's CDR3 is CASSRGAGASTDTQYF. The CDR3 DNA reads as TGTGCCAGCAGTCGCGGGGCGGGGGCTAGCACAGATACGCAGTATTTT.

The chain combines TRBV19 with TRBJ1-4; D ambiguous. The V and J ends lost 10 bases and 8 bases respectively, with 14 bases between them. CDR3 size: 12 residues. Germline CDR1 reads LNHDA; CDR2 reads SQIVND (reference sequence). CDR3 region: CATSGLWEKLFF. The CDR3 nucleotides are TGTGCCACCTCGGGTCTTTGGGAAAAACTGTTTTTT. The full variable domain, completed using reference TRBV19 and TRBJ1-4, is DGGITQSPKYLFRKEGQNVTLSCEQNLNHDAMYWYRQDPGQGLRLIYYSQIVNDFQKGDIAEGYSVSREKKESFPLTVTSAQKNPTAFYLCATSGLWEKLFFGSGTQLSVL.

The chain joins TRBV7-9 to TRBJ2-7; 8 bases are a match to TRBD2. This CDR3 spans 14 amino acids. V was clipped by 5 bases and J by 3 bases; unmatched bases: 6. CDR1 is SEHNR and CDR2 is FQNEAQ in the germline V gene (reference sequence). The CDR3 here is CASSQLAVVYEQYF. The CDR3 DNA reads as TGTGCCAGCAGCCAACTAGCGGTCGTCTACGAGCAGTACTTC.

This chain uses TRBV27 with TRBJ2-7, with D possibly TRBD1 on 6 matching bases. Germline loops: CDR1 MNHEY, CDR2 SMNVEV (reference sequence). V lost 3 bases to trimming and J lost 2 bases, with 11 bases between them. The CDR3 covers 14 residues. Here the CDR3 reads CASSFRQGTYEQYF. The CDR3 nucleotides are TGTGCCAGCAGTTTCCGGCAGGGGACCTACGAGCAGTACTTC.

This chain links TRBV27 with TRBJ2-7; the match to TRBD2 covers 12 bases. The CDR3 has 16 residues. The J segment lost 6 bases and the V segment lost 0 bases, leaving 6 bases of the junction unmatched. Germline CDR1 and CDR2: MNHEY and SMNVEV (reference sequence). The CDR3 DNA reads TGTGCCAGCAGTTTATCTCCGGCTAGCGGGAGGGGCGAGCAGTACTTC. Protein product: CASSLSPASGRGEQYF.

This chain connects TRBV15 to TRBJ2-1, with D perhaps given as TRBD1 or TRBD2 (5 bases each). The CDR3 contains 14 residues. Looked up from germline, CDR1 is LNHNV and CDR2 is YYDKDF (reference sequence). V was shortened by 5 bases and J by 0 bases, with 8 bases between the two germline ends. CDR3 amino acids: CATSSGASYNEQFF. CDR3 nucleotides: TGTGCCACCAGCTCCGGGGCCTCCTACAATGAGCAGTTCTTC.

The V gene is TRBV5-6, the J gene TRBJ1-2; TRBD1 might be the D (5 bases). This CDR3 spans 13 amino acids. Germline V gene data show CDR1 as SGHDT and CDR2 as YYEEEE. V was cut by 2 bases and J by 8 bases, with 13 bases left in between. The CDR3 bases are TGTGCCAGCAGCTTCCCGGGGACGTGGGGCTACACCTTC. Encoded protein: CASSFPGTWGYTF. Full variable domain (remainder filled in from reference TRBV5-6 and TRBJ1-2): DAGVTQSPTHLIKTRGQQVTLRCSPKSGHDTVSWYQQALGQGPQFIFQYYEEEERQRGNFPDRFSGHQFPNYSSELNVNALLLGDSALYLCASSFPGTWGYTFGSGTRLTVV.